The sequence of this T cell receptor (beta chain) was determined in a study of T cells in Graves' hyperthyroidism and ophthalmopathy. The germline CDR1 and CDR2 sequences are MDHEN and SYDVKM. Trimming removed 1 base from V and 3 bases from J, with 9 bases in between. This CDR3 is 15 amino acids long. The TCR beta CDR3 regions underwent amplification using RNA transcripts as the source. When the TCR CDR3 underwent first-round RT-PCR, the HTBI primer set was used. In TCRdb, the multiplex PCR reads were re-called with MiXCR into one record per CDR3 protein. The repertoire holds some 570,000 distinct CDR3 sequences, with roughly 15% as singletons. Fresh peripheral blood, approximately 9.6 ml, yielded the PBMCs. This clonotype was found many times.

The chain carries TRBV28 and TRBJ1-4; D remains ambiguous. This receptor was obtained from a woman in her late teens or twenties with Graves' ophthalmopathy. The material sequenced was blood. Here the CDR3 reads CASSLFAGSNEKLFF. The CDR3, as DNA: TGTGCCAGCAGTTTATTTGCCGGGTCTAATGAAAAACTGTTTTTT.